The rows below give T cell receptor beta chains drawn from one sample of a study of cytomegalovirus exposure and HLA in healthy donors. TCRdb keeps only in-frame clones here, not all; method: immunoSEQ multiplex PCR. This sample carries roughly 150,000 clones, 70% to 80% of them seen once, and the ten largest clones take 1%. Specimen: PBMCs. These receptors were taken from a woman between 40 and 50 years old in good health and CMV-seronegative. CDR3s include the opening cysteine and the closing phenylalanine or tryptophan. The D gene is left open where the match is weak. Only some rows state a clone size, as once, few, many or a class for expanded clones.

size: .
D: TRBD2
V: TRBV28
J: TRBJ2-7
DNA: TGTGCCAGCAGTTCTTTTCGGAGGGGCGGGGGTAACGAGCAGTACTTC
CDR3: CASSSFRRGGGNEQYF

size: .
D: .
V: TRBV19
J: TRBJ1-5
DNA: TGTGCCACCACGGGGTCCTCCAGCAATCAGCCCCAGCATTTT
CDR3: CATTGSSSNQPQHF

size: .
D: TRBD1
V: TRBV29-1
J: TRBJ2-7
DNA: TGCAGCGTTGGGGACAGCCGCGAGCAGTACTTC
CDR3: CSVGDSREQYF

size: .
D: TRBD1
V: TRBV6-1
J: TRBJ1-4
DNA: TGTGCCAGCAGAGACAGGGCCTGGGGTGAAAAACTGTTTTTT
CDR3: CASRDRAWGEKLFF

size: .
D: TRBD1
V: TRBV27
J: TRBJ1-5
DNA: TGTGCCAGCAGATTACAGGGGGGCAATCAGCCCCAGCATTTT
CDR3: CASRLQGGNQPQHF

size: .
D: .
V: TRBV11-2
J: TRBJ1-1
DNA: TGTGCCAGCAGCTTAGACAGGGAGAACACTGAAGCTTTCTTT
CDR3: CASSLDRENTEAFF

size: .
D: .
V: TRBV7-2
J: TRBJ1-3
DNA: TGTGCCAGCAGCTTGGGAGTACTCTCTGGAAACACCATATATTTT
CDR3: CASSLGVLSGNTIYF

size: .
D: .
V: TRBV6-5
J: TRBJ1-6
DNA: TGTGCCAGCAGCCCGACAGTGTTTAATTCACCCCTCCACTTT
CDR3: CASSPTVFNSPLHF

size: .
D: .
V: TRBV30
J: TRBJ1-5
DNA: TGTGCCTGGAGTGGTGGAGGCAATCAGCCCCAGCATTTT
CDR3: CAWSGGGNQPQHF

size: .
D: TRBD2
V: TRBV5-1
J: TRBJ2-3
DNA: TGCGCCAGCAGCTTTCAGCTGGCGGGAGGAACAGATACGCAGTATTTT
CDR3: CASSFQLAGGTDTQYF

size: .
D: .
V: TRBV2
J: TRBJ2-1
DNA: TGTGCCAGCAGAGGGGATCCGGCTGAGCAGTTCTTC
CDR3: CASRGDPAEQFF

size: few
D: .
V: TRBV28
J: TRBJ1-5
DNA: TGTGCCAGCAGTTTTGGTGGGCACCATAGCAATCAGCCCCAGCATTTT
CDR3: CASSFGGHHSNQPQHF

size: .
D: .
V: TRBV29-1
J: TRBJ2-7
DNA: TGCAGCGGCCCAACCCGGCGGGAGCAGTACTTC
CDR3: CSGPTRREQYF

size: few
D: TRBD2
V: TRBV5-1
J: TRBJ2-2
DNA: TGCGCCAGCAGTCAAGGACTAGCGGAAGCCGGGGAGCTGTTTTTT
CDR3: CASSQGLAEAGELFF

size: .
D: TRBD2
V: TRBV5-1
J: TRBJ2-7
DNA: TGCGCCAGCAGCCCCGGGACTAGCGGGGCGGACGAGCAGTACTTC
CDR3: CASSPGTSGADEQYF

size: medium-sized
D: .
V: TRBV5-1
J: TRBJ1-1
DNA: TGCGCCAGCAGCTTGGGACAAGAAGCTTTCTTT
CDR3: CASSLGQEAFF

size: .
D: TRBD1
V: TRBV19
J: TRBJ1-1
DNA: TGTGCCAGTAGCGACAGGGCAGGACACAGTATGAACACTGAAGCTTTCTTT
CDR3: CASSDRAGHSMNTEAFF

size: few
D: TRBD2
V: TRBV5-4
J: TRBJ2-7
DNA: TGTGCCAGCAGCTTGGCCGGGGCGGGAGCCGTACCCTACGAGCAGTACTTC
CDR3: CASSLAGAGAVPYEQYF

size: few
D: TRBD1
V: TRBV5-6
J: TRBJ2-1
DNA: TGTGCCAGCAGCTCCAACAGGGGTGAGGCCTACAATGAGCAGTTCTTC
CDR3: CASSSNRGEAYNEQFF

size: few
D: TRBD1
V: TRBV19
J: TRBJ1-3
DNA: TGTGCCAGTAGTATAGAAGGGACAGAGTCTGGAAACACCATATATTTT
CDR3: CASSIEGTESGNTIYF

size: once
D: .
V: TRBV9
J: TRBJ2-1
DNA: TGTGCCAGCAGCGTAGAAGCTTCATTTAACAATGAGCAGTTCTTC
CDR3: CASSVEASFNNEQFF

size: .
D: .
V: TRBV5-1
J: TRBJ1-1
DNA: TGCGCCACCGCCCGCGATTCTCGGGGGAACACTGAAGCTTTCTTT
CDR3: CATARDSRGNTEAFF

size: .
D: .
V: TRBV29-1
J: TRBJ2-7
DNA: TGCAGCGTTGAAAGGGATACAGGTTCCCGTTCCGAGCAGTACTTC
CDR3: CSVERDTGSRSEQYF

size: .
D: TRBD2
V: TRBV2
J: TRBJ2-7
DNA: TGTGCCTGCAGGGAGGGGCCCTACGAGCAGTACTTC
CDR3: CACREGPYEQYF

size: once
D: TRBD1
V: TRBV7-9
J: TRBJ1-1
DNA: TGTGCCAGCAGCTTACAGGGGGCGGCCTGGGGGGGGACGGCTTTCTTT
CDR3: CASSLQGAAWGGTAFF

size: .
D: .
V: TRBV30
J: TRBJ1-1
DNA: TGTGCCTGGAAACGAGACAGCCTAATGAACACTGAAGCTTTCTTT
CDR3: CAWKRDSLMNTEAFF

size: .
D: TRBD1
V: TRBV5-6
J: TRBJ2-3
DNA: TGTGCCAGCAGCTTCTTCGGACAGGGGACAGATACGCAGTATTTT
CDR3: CASSFFGQGTDTQYF

size: few
D: .
V: TRBV4-2
J: TRBJ1-4
DNA: TGTGCCAGCAGCCAAGAGTGGGCACGACAACGCCCCGGAGGTGAAAAACTGTTTTTT
CDR3: CASSQEWARQRPGGEKLFF

size: .
D: .
V: TRBV5-1
J: TRBJ2-1
DNA: TGCGCCAGCAGCTTGGGTCGCGGTACGATTGAGATCAATGAGCAGTTCTTC
CDR3: CASSLGRGTIEINEQFF

size: .
D: .
V: TRBV2
J: TRBJ2-1
DNA: TGTGCCAGCAGTGAAGGTAGCACGGCCTACAATGAGCAGTTCTTC
CDR3: CASSEGSTAYNEQFF

size: .
D: TRBD2
V: TRBV19
J: TRBJ2-2
DNA: TGTGCCAGTAGTATCGATCCGGGACTAGCGGGAGATCACACCGGGGAGCTGTTTTTT
CDR3: CASSIDPGLAGDHTGELFF

size: .
D: TRBD2
V: TRBV7-6
J: TRBJ2-1
DNA: TGTGCCAGCAGCTTAGAGCCTAGCGGGAGCTCCTACAATGAGCAGTTCTTC
CDR3: CASSLEPSGSSYNEQFF

size: .
D: .
V: TRBV7-8
J: TRBJ1-5
DNA: TGTGCCACCGGAGCTGAACATCAGCCCCAGCATTTT
CDR3: CATGAEHQPQHF

size: .
D: TRBD2
V: TRBV27
J: TRBJ2-3
DNA: TGTGCCAGCAGTTTTTTAGCGGGAGGGCTAGATACGCAGTATTTT
CDR3: CASSFLAGGLDTQYF

size: .
D: .
V: TRBV15
J: TRBJ1-2
DNA: TGTGCCACCAGCAGAGATCAGGGAACAGGGACTGGCTACACCTTC
CDR3: CATSRDQGTGTGYTF

size: few
D: TRBD1
V: TRBV7-9
J: TRBJ2-6
DNA: TGTGCCAGCAGTCACACAGGGGTCCCCTCTGGGGCCAACGTCCTGACTTTC
CDR3: CASSHTGVPSGANVLTF

size: .
D: TRBD1
V: TRBV18
J: TRBJ1-2
DNA: TGTGCCAGCTCGCCACAGGGGGCATTCGTTAACTATGGCTACACCTTC
CDR3: CASSPQGAFVNYGYTF

size: .
D: TRBD2
V: TRBV28
J: TRBJ2-5
DNA: TGTGCCAGCAGTTCTAGCGGGAGGGAAGAGACCCAGTACTTC
CDR3: CASSSSGREETQYF

size: .
D: TRBD2
V: TRBV5-1
J: TRBJ2-1
DNA: TGCGCCAGCAGCCCAACCCGGGGGGCCCCTACTAGCGGGAGGCCCTCAACCACTTTATCTGAGCAGTTCTTC
CDR3: CASSPTRGAPTSGRPSTTLSEQFF

size: .
D: .
V: TRBV19
J: TRBJ2-7
DNA: TGTGCCAGTAGTGTCAGGGAAACCTACGAGCAGTACTTC
CDR3: CASSVRETYEQYF

size: .
D: TRBD1
V: TRBV28
J: TRBJ1-4
DNA: TGTGCCAGCGGCAGGGGGAGTGAAAAACTGTTTTTT
CDR3: CASGRGSEKLFF